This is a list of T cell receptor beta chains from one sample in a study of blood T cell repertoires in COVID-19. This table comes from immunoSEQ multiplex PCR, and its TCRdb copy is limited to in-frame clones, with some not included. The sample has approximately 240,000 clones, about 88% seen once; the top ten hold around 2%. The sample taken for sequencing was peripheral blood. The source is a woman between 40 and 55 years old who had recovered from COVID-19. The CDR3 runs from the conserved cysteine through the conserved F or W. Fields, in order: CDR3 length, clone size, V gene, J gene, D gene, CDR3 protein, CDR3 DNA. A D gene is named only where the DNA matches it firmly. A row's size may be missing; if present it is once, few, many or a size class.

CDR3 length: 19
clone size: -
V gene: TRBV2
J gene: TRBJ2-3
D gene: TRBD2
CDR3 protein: CASSELRGGLVVGADTQYF
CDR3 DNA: TGTGCCAGCAGTGAACTGCGGGGGGGCCTGGTAGTGGGCGCAGATACGCAGTATTTT

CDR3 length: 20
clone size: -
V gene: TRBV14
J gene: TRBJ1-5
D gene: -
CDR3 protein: CASSQDNRTAKRYSNQPQHF
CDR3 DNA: TGTGCCAGCAGCCAAGATAATAGGACAGCAAAACGTTATAGCAATCAGCCCCAGCATTTT

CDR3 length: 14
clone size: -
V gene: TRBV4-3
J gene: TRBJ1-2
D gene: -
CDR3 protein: CASSPIGGDYGYTF
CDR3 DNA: TGCGCCAGCAGCCCTATCGGAGGGGACTATGGCTACACCTTC

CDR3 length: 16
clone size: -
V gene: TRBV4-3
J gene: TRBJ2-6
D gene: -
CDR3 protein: CASSQEQGTGANVLTF
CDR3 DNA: TGCGCCAGCAGCCAAGAACAGGGAACTGGGGCCAACGTCCTGACTTTC

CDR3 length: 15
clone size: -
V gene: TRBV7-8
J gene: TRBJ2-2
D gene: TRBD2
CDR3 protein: CASSLRDYDTGELFF
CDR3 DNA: TGTGCCAGCAGCTTAAGGGACTATGACACCGGGGAGCTGTTTTTT

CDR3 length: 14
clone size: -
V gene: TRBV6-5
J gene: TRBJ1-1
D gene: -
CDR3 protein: CASRRTFMNTEAFF
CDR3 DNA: TGTGCCAGCAGAAGGACTTTCATGAACACTGAAGCTTTCTTT

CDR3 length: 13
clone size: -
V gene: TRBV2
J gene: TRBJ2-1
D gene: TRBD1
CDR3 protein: CASRRTGVTEQFF
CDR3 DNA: TGTGCCAGCAGACGGACAGGGGTGACTGAGCAGTTCTTC

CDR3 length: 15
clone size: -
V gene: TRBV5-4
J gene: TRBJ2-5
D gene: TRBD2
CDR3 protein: CASTQTSGSQETQYF
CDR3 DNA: TGTGCCAGCACCCAGACTAGCGGGTCACAAGAGACCCAGTACTTC

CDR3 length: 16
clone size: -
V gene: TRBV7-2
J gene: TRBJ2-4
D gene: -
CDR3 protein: CASSPPPGLAKNIQYF
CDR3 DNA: TGTGCCAGCAGCCCACCTCCGGGACTAGCCAAAAACATTCAGTACTTC

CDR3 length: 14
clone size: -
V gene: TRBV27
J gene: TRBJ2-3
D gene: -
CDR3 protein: CASSSRTFTDTQYF
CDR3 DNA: TGTGCCAGCAGTTCAAGGACTTTCACAGATACGCAGTATTTT

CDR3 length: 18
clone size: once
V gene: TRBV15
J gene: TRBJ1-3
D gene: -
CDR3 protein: CATSRDYGGSSSGNTIYF
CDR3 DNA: TGTGCCACCAGCAGAGATTATGGGGGGTCTAGCTCTGGAAACACCATATATTTT

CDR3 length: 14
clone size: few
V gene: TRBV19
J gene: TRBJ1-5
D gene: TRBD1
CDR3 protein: CASRWTGVRQPQHF
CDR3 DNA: TGTGCCAGTAGGTGGACAGGGGTTCGCCAGCCCCAGCATTTT

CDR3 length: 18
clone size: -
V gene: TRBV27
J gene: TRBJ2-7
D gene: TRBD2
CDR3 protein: CASRSPGLAGGRAYEQYF
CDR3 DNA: TGTGCCAGCAGATCCCCGGGACTAGCGGGAGGGAGGGCCTACGAGCAGTACTTC

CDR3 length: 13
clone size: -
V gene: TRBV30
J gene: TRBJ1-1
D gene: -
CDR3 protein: CAWTGITNTEAFF
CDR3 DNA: TGTGCCTGGACAGGGATAACGAACACTGAAGCTTTCTTT

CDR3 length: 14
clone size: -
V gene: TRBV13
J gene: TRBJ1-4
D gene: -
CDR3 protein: CASSLWGRNEKLFF
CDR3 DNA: TGTGCCAGCAGCTTATGGGGGCGAAATGAAAAACTGTTTTTT

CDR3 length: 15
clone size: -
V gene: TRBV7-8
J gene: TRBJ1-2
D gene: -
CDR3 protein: CASSLGLGRDHGYTF
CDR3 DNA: TGTGCCAGCAGCTTAGGGTTGGGGAGGGACCATGGCTACACCTTC

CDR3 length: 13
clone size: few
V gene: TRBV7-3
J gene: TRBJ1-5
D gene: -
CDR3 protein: CASSLGQNQPQHF
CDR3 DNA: TGTGCCAGCAGCTTAGGGCAGAATCAGCCCCAGCATTTT

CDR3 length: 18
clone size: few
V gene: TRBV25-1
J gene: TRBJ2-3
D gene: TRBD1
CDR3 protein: CASSTERGTGGAEDTQYF
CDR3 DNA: TGTGCCAGCAGCACGGAGCGTGGGACAGGGGGCGCCGAAGATACGCAGTATTTT

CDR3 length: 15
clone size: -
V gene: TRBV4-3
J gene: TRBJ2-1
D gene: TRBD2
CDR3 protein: CASSQGGTSLHEQFF
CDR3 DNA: TGCGCCAGCAGCCAGGGCGGGACTAGTCTCCATGAGCAGTTCTTC

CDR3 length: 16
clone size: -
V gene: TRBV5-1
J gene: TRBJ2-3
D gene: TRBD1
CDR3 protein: CASSSPGQGDTDTQYF
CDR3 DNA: TGCGCCAGCAGCTCACCGGGACAGGGGGACACAGATACGCAGTATTTT

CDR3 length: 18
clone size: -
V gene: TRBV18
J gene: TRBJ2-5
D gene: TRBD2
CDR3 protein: CASSGQGTSGSLGETQYF
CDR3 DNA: TGTGCCAGCTCAGGGCAGGGAACTAGCGGGAGCCTTGGCGAGACCCAGTACTTC

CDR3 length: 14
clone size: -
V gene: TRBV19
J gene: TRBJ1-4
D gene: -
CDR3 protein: CASTPGGHNEKLFF
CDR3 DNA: TGTGCCAGTACCCCGGGAGGGCATAATGAAAAACTGTTTTTT

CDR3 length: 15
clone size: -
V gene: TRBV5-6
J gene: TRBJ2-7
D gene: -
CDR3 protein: CASSSYLGILHEQYF
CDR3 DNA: TGTGCCAGCAGCTCGTACCTGGGCATCCTACACGAGCAGTACTTC

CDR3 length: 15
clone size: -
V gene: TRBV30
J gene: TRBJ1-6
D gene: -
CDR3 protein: CAWSTTGFYNSPLHF
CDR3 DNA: TGTGCCTGGAGTACTACAGGGTTCTATAATTCACCCCTCCACTTT

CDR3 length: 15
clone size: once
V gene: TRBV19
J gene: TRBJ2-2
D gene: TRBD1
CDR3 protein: CASSAQGALVGELFF
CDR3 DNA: TGTGCCAGTAGTGCCCAGGGGGCTTTGGTCGGGGAGCTGTTTTTT

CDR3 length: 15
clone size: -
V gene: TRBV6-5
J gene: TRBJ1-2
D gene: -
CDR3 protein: CASRKTGIANYGYTF
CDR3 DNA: TGTGCCAGCCGAAAAACAGGGATAGCTAACTATGGCTACACCTTC

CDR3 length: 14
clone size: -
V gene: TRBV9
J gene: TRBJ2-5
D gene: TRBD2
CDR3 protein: CASSSYSGEETQYF
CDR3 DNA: TGTGCCAGCAGCTCTTATAGCGGGGAGGAGACCCAGTACTTC

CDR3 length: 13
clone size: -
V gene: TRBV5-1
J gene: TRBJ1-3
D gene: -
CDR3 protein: CASRLTTGNTIYF
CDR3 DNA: TGCGCCAGCAGACTTACTACTGGAAACACCATATATTTT

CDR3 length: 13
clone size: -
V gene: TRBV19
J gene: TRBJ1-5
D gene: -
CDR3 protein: CASSPGVGQPQHF
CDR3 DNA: TGTGCCAGTAGTCCAGGGGTGGGTCAGCCCCAGCATTTT

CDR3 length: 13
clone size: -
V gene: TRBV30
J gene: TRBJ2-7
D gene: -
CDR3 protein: CAWSVLGMGEQYF
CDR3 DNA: TGTGCCTGGAGTGTACTCGGGATGGGCGAGCAGTACTTC

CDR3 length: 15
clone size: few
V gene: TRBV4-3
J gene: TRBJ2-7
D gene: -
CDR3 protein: CASSQVAGFAYEQYF
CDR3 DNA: TGCGCCAGCAGCCAAGTCGCGGGGTTTGCCTACGAGCAGTACTTC

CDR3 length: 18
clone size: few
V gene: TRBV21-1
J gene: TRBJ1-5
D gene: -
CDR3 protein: CASSKAQGTGDSNQPQHF
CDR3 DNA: TGTGCCAGCAGCAAGGCGCAGGGGACCGGAGATAGCAATCAGCCCCAGCATTTT

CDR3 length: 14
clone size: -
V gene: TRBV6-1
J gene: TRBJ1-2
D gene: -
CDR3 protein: CASSENRDVYGYTF
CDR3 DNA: TGTGCCAGCAGTGAAAACAGGGACGTATATGGCTACACCTTC

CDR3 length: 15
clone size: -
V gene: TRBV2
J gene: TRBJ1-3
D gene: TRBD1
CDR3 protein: CASSRDRSSGNTIYF
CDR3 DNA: TGTGCCAGCAGCCGGGACAGGAGCTCTGGAAACACCATATATTTT

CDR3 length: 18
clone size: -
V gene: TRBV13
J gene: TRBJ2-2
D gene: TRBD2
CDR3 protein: CASSLKSTGTSAPGELFF
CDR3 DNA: TGTGCCAGCAGCTTAAAAAGTACCGGGACTAGCGCTCCCGGGGAGCTGTTTTTT

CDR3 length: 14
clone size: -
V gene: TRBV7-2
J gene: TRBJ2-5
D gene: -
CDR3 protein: CASSLGGSRETQYF
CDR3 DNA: TGTGCCAGCAGCCTGGGGGGTTCCCGAGAGACCCAGTACTTC

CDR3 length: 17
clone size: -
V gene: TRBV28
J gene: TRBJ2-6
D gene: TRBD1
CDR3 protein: CASRGTGGPSGANVLTF
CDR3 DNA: TGTGCCAGCAGAGGGACAGGGGGTCCCTCTGGGGCCAACGTCCTGACTTTC

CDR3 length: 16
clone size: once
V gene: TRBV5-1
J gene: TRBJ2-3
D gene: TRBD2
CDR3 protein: CASSSRLAGETDTQYF
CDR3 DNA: TGCGCCAGCAGTTCTAGACTAGCGGGAGAGACAGATACGCAGTATTTT

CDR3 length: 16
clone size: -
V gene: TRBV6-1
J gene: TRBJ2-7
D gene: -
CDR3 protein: CASSERPGSGYYEQYF
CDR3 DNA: TGTGCCAGCAGTGAAAGACCCGGGAGTGGGTACTACGAGCAGTACTTC

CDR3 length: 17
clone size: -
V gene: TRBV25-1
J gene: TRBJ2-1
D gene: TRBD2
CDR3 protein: CASSPDRTSGRPNEQFF
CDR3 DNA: TGTGCCAGCAGTCCCGACCGGACTAGCGGGAGACCCAATGAGCAGTTCTTC

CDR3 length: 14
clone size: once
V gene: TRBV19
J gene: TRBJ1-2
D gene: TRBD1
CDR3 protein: CASSPLDRDYGYTF
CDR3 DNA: TGTGCCAGTAGTCCCCTTGACAGGGACTATGGCTACACCTTC

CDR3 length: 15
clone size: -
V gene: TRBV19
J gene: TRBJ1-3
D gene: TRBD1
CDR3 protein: CASSGQGLSGNTIYF
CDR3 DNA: TGTGCCAGTAGTGGACAGGGCCTCTCTGGAAACACCATATATTTT

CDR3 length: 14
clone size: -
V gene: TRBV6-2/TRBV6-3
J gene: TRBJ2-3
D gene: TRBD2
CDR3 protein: CASSLLAGTDTQYF
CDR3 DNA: TGTGCCAGCAGCCTCTTAGCGGGAACAGATACGCAGTATTTT

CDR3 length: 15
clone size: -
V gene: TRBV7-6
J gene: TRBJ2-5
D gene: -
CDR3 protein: CASSSPAGEEETQYF
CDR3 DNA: TGTGCCAGCAGCTCACCGGCAGGGGAAGAAGAGACCCAGTACTTC

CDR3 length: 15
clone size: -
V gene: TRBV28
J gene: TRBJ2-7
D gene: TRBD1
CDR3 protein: CASSSSGTGEYEQYF
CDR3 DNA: TGTGCCAGCAGTTCCTCCGGGACAGGGGAGTACGAGCAGTACTTC

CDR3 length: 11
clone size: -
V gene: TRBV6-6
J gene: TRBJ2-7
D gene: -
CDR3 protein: CASRETYEQYF
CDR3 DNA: TGTGCCAGCAGGGAGACCTACGAGCAGTACTTC

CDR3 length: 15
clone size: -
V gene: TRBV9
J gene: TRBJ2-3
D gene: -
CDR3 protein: CASSEQGSSSTTQYF
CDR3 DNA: TGTGCCAGCAGCGAACAGGGTTCCAGCTCCACTACGCAGTATTTT

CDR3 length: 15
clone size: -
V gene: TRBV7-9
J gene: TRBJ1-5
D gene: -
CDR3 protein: CASSLDGGDGQPQHF
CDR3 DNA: TGTGCCAGCAGCTTAGATGGGGGGGACGGTCAGCCCCAGCATTTT

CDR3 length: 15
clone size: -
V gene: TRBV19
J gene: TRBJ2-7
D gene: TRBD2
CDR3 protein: CASSSVAGGRNEQYF
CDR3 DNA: TGTGCCAGTAGTTCCGTAGCGGGGGGAAGAAACGAGCAGTACTTC

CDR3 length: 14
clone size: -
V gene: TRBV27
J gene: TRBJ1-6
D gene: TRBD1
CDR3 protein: CASSLRDSNSPLHF
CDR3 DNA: TGTGCCAGCAGCCTTAGGGACAGCAATTCACCCCTCCACTTT

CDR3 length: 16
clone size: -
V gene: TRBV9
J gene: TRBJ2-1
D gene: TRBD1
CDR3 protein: CASSVEPGQGRHEQFF
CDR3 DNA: TGTGCCAGCAGCGTCGAACCGGGACAGGGAAGACATGAGCAGTTCTTC

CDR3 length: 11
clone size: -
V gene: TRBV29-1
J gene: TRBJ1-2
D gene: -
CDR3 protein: CSALQGNGYTF
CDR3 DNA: TGCAGCGCCCTTCAGGGGAATGGCTACACCTTC